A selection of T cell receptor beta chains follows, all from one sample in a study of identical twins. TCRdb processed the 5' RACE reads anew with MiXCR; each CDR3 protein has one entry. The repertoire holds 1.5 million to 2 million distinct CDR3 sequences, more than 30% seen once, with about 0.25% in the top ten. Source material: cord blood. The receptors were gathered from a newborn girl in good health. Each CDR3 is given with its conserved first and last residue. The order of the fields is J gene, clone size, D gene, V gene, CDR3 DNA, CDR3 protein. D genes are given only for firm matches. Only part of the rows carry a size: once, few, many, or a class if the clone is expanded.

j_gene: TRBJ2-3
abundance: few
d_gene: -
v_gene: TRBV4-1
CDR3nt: TGCGCCAGCAGCCAATATCCTGGCACAGATACGCAGTATTTT
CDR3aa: CASSQYPGTDTQYF

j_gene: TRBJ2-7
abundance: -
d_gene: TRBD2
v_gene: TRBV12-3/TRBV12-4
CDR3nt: TGTGCCAGCAGTCCAATCACTAGCGGGAGTCCCCACGAGCAGTACTTC
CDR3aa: CASSPITSGSPHEQYF

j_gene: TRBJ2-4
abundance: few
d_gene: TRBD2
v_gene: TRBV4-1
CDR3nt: TGCGCCAGCAGCCAAGGCATGGCTAGCGGGAGAGTAAACATTCAGTACTTC
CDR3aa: CASSQGMASGRVNIQYF

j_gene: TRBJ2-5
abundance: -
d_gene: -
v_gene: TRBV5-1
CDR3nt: TGCGCCAGCAGGGTTCCCCTAGCGTTCCAAGAGACCCAGTACTTC
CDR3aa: CASRVPLAFQETQYF

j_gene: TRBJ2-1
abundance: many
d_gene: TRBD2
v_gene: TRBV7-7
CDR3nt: TGTGCCAGCAGCTTAGAGACTAGCGGCAACAATGAGCAGTTCTTC
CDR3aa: CASSLETSGNNEQFF

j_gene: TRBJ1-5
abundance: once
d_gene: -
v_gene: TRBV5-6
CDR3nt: TGTGCCAGCAGCTTAGGGGCTCAGAGACAGCCCCAGCATTTT
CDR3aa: CASSLGAQRQPQHF

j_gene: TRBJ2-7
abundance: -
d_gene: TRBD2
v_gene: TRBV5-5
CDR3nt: TGTGCCAGCAGCTTGGAGTTGCGCCTAGCGGGGGGCCTTAGCTCCTACAATGAGCAGTACTTC
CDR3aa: CASSLELRLAGGLSSYNEQYF

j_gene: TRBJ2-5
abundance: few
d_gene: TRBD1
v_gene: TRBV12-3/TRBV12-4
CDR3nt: TGTGCCAGCACCGAGACAGGGAAGGAGACCCAGTACTTC
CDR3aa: CASTETGKETQYF

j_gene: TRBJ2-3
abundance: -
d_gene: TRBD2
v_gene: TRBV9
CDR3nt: TGTGCCAGCAGCGTAGGAGGGACTAGGGGAGATACGCAGTATTTT
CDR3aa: CASSVGGTRGDTQYF

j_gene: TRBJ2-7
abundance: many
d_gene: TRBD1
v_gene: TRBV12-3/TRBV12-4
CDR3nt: TGTGCCAGCAGTCCCGGGACAGTCTCCTACGAGCAGTACTTC
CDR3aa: CASSPGTVSYEQYF

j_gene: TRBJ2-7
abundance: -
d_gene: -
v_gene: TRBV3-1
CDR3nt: TGTGCCAGCAGCCACCCCAAGGACGAGCAGTACTTC
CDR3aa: CASSHPKDEQYF

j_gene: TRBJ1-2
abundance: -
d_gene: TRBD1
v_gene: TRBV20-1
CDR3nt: TGCAGTGCTAGAGATCCCCGGACAGGGACCTATGGCTACACCTTC
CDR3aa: CSARDPRTGTYGYTF

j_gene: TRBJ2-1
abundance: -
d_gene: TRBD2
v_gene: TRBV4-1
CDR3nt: TGCGCCAGCAGCCCGGGACTAGTCAGCAATGAGCAGTTCTTC
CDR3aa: CASSPGLVSNEQFF

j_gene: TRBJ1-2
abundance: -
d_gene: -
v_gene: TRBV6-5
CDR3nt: TGTGCCAGCCACCTCGGGACTCCTTATGGCTACACCTTC
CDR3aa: CASHLGTPYGYTF

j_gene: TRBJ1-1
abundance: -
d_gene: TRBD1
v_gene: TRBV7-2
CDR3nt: TGTGCCAGCAGCGCGCACAGGGGAATGAACACTGAAGCTTTCTTT
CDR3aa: CASSAHRGMNTEAFF

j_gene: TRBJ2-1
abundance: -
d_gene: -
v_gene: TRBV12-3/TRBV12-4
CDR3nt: TGTGCCAGCAGAATAGACACTTACAATGAGCAGTTCTTC
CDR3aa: CASRIDTYNEQFF

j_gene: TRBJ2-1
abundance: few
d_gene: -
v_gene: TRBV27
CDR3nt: TGTGCCAGCAGTCCCCGGTCCTCGACCTACTACAATGAGCAGTTCTTC
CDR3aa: CASSPRSSTYYNEQFF

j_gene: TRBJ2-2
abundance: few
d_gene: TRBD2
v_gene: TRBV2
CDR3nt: TGTGCCAGCAGTCCGGGACTAGCGGTCGGGGAGCTGTTTTTT
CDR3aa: CASSPGLAVGELFF

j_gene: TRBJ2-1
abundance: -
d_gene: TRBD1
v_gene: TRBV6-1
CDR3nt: TGTGCCAGCAGCTTTCAGGGGGCAAACAATGAGCAGTTCTTC
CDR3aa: CASSFQGANNEQFF

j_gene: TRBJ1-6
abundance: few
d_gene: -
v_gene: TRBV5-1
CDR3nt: TGCGCCAGCAGCTTAGCGGGGGTGGATTCACCCCTCCACTTT
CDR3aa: CASSLAGVDSPLHF

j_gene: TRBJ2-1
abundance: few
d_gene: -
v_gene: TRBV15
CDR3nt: TGTGCCACCAGCAGAGAGGTTAGTGAGCAGTTCTTC
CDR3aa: CATSREVSEQFF

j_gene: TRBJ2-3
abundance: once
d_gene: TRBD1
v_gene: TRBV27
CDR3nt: TGTGCCAGCAGCCCCGACAGGGGGCGCAGCACAGATACGCAGTATTTT
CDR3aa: CASSPDRGRSTDTQYF

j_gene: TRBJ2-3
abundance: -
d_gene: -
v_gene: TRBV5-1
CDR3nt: TGCGCCAGCAGCACCCGCACATCAGATACGCAGTATTTT
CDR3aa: CASSTRTSDTQYF

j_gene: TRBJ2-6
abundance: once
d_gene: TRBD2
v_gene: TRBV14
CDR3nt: TGTGCCAGCAGCCAGAAACGAGGGACTAGCTCTGGGGCCAACGTCCTGACTTTC
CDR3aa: CASSQKRGTSSGANVLTF

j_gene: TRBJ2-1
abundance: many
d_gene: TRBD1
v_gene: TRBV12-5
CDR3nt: TGTGCTAGTGGTTCTCAATACACAGGGGGAAATGAGCAGTTCTTC
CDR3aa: CASGSQYTGGNEQFF

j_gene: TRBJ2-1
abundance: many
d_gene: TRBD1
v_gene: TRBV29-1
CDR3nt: TGCAGCGTTGCATCCCGAATGACAGGGAAGAATGAGCAGTTCTTC
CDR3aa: CSVASRMTGKNEQFF

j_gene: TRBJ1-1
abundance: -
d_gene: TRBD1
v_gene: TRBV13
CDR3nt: TGTGCCAGCAGCAGACGGGACAGACCTAACATAGGGAATGCTTTCTTT
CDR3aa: CASSRRDRPNIGNAFF

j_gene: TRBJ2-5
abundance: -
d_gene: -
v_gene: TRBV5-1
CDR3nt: TGCGCCAGCAGGGGGGGCTTAAGAAATGAGCAGTACTTC
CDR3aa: CASRGGLRNEQYF

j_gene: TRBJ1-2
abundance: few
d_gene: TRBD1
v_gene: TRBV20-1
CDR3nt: TGCAGTGCACTAGACAGGGTTGACTATGGCTACACCTTC
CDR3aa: CSALDRVDYGYTF

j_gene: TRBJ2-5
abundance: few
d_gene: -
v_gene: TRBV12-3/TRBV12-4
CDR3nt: TGTGCCAGCAGTTTACGGCAGACCCAGTACTTC
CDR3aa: CASSLRQTQYF

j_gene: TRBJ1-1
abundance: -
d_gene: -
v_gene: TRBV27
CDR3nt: TGTGCCAGCAGTTTAGTAACCGGCCGGTCGCACACTGAAGCTTTCTTT
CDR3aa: CASSLVTGRSHTEAFF

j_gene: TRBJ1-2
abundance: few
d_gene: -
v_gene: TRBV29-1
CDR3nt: TGCAGTGTTGTCAAAAAGGACTCCGGGGCCCGTGGCTACACCTTC
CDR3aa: CSVVKKDSGARGYTF

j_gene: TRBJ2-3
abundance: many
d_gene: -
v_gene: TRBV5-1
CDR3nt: TGCGCCAGCAGCTTGGGTACAGGAGCTAGCACAGATACGCAGTATTTT
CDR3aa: CASSLGTGASTDTQYF

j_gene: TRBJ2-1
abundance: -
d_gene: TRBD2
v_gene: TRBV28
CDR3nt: TGTGCCAGCAGTTTTGGAACACCCGTTCCGGGACTAGCGGGAGGGGGATCCTACAATGAGCAGTTCTTC
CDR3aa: CASSFGTPVPGLAGGGSYNEQFF

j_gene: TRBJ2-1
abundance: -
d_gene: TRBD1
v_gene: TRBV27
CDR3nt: TGTGCCAGCAGTTTAACAGGGGGTATTAGCAATGAGCAGTTCTTC
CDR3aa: CASSLTGGISNEQFF

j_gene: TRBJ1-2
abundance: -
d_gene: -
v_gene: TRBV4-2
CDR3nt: TGTGCCAGCAGCCAAGTCGGGTTCCGGGACGGAGCTAACTATGGCTACACCTTC
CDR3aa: CASSQVGFRDGANYGYTF

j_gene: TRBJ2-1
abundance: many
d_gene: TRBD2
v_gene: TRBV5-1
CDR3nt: TGTGCCAGCAGTACCACTAGCGGGAGCTCCTACAATGAGCAGTTCTTC
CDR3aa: CASSTTSGSSYNEQFF

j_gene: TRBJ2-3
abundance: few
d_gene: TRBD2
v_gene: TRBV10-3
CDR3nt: TGTGCCATCAAGTCAGCGGGGGGGCCGGATACGCAGTATTTT
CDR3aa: CAIKSAGGPDTQYF

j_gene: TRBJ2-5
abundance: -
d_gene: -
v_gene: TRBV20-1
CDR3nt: TGCAGTGCTAGAGGCAGGACTCGACTGGAGACCCAGTACTTC
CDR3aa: CSARGRTRLETQYF

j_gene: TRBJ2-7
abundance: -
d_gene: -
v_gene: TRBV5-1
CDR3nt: TGCGCCAGCAGAATTACAGAATCCTACGAGCAGTACTTC
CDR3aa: CASRITESYEQYF

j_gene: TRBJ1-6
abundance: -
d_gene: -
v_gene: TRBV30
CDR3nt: TGTGCCTGGAGTCGCTCGGACGGGCCGAGAGGATCACCCCTCCACTTT
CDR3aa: CAWSRSDGPRGSPLHF

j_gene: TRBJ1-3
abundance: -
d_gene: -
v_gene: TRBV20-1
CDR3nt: TGCAGTGCTAGCGGGGGAAACATCATATATTTT
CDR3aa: CSASGGNIIYF

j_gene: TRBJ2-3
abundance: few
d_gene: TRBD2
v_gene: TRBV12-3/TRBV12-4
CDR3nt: TGTGCCAGCAGTTTATTCGGGAGGTGGGAGGGCCGGACAGATACGCAGTATTTT
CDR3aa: CASSLFGRWEGRTDTQYF

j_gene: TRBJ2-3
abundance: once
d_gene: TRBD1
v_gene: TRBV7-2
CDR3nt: TGTGCCAGCAGTCTCATCCGACGGACAGGGGGCATAGATACGCAGTATTTT
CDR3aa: CASSLIRRTGGIDTQYF

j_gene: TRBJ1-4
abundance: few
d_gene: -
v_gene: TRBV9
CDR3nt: TGTGCCAGCAGCGTAGGGGGGGGAACTTACGGCGAAAAGCTGTTTTTT
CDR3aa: CASSVGGGTYGEKLFF

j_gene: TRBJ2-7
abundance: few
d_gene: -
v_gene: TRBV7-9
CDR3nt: TGTGCCAGCAGCTTACAGGGTGGCCACGAGCAGTACTTC
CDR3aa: CASSLQGGHEQYF

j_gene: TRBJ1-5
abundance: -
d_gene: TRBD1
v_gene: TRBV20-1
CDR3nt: TGCAGTGCTAGCTGGACAGGTAATAACCAGTCCCAGCATTTT
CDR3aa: CSASWTGNNQSQHF

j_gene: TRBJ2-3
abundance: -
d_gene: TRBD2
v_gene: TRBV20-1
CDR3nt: TGCAGTGCTAGACGCGGGGGGGCCTTCACAGATACGCAGTATTTT
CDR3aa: CSARRGGAFTDTQYF

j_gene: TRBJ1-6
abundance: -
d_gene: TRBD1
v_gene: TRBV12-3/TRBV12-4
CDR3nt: TGTGCCAGCAGTTCCGACAGGGGACCTTCACCCCTCCACTTT
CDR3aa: CASSSDRGPSPLHF

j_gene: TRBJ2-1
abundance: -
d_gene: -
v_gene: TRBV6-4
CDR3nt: TGTGCCAGCACCAAAGATCTAGTAGGACCCTACAATGAGCAGTTCTTC
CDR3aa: CASTKDLVGPYNEQFF

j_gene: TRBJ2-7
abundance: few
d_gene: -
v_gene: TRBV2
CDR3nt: TGTGCCAGCAGTGGAACAGGGTGGGCCTACGAGCAGTACTTC
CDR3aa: CASSGTGWAYEQYF

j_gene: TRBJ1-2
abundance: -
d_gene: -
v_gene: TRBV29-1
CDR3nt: TGCAGCGTTGCTGTGGGCCGGGGATCTAACTATGGCTACACCTTC
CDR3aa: CSVAVGRGSNYGYTF

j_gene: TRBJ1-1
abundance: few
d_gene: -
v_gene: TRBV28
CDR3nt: TGTGCCAGCACCTTCGGGGGCAGGGACACTGAAGCTTTCTTT
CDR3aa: CASTFGGRDTEAFF

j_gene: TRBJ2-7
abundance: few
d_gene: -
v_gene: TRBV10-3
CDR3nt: TGTGCCATCAGTGAGGGGGGAAGCCTCTCCTACGAGCAGTACTTC
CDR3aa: CAISEGGSLSYEQYF

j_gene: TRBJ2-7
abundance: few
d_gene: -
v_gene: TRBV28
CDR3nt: TGTGCCAGCAGTTTCGGGTTAGGGGTATTGTACGAGCAGTACTTC
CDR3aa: CASSFGLGVLYEQYF

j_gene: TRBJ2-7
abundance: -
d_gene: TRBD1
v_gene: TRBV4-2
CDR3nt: TGTGCCAGCACGACAATCGGGACAGGCTACGAGCAGTACTTC
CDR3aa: CASTTIGTGYEQYF

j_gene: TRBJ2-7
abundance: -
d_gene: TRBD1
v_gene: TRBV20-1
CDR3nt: TGCAGTGCTAGACCGGGGACAGTCAATGAGCAGTACTTC
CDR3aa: CSARPGTVNEQYF

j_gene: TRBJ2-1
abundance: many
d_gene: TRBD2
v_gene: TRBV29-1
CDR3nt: TGCAGCGTTCATTTAGCGGGCGTTACCTCCTACAATGAGCAGTTCTTC
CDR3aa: CSVHLAGVTSYNEQFF

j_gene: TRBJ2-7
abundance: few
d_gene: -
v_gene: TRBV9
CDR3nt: TGTGCCAGCAGCGTAGGGGAATACGTAGACGAGCAGTACTTC
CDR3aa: CASSVGEYVDEQYF